This record covers a single T cell receptor (gamma chain). In its sample, this clone comes out as hyperexpanded (1% or more). Its antigen is not yet known. The limits of the CDR3 on the DNA are not certain, so only TCRdb's listed CDR3 is given. The same CDR3 is also encoded by other DNA sequences in this sample. This record comes from a study of gamma delta lymphoproliferative disorders and STAT genes (dated by TCRdb to 2016 to 2019). Broadly, across the study: The LymphoTrack Dx TCRG Assay was used to build gamma-chain libraries from a minimum of 50 ng of genomic DNA. Because no corresponding Invivoscribe delta assay was available, delta-chain libraries were prepared according to the standard operating procedure of the EuroClonality-NGS working group. Within a larger immunophenotypic and STAT-mutation study, TCR gamma and delta CDR3 repertoires were profiled by deep sequencing in Tgammadelta lymphoproliferative disease patients and healthy controls. A couple of gamma-chain samples and all delta-chain samples were sequenced twice to confirm results. Results and caveats for the whole study, not just this receptor: Control T cells were likely spread across varied maturation stages, whereas leukemic cells were skewed toward terminal effectors, which potentially limits comparisons between patients and controls. When whole repertoires were clustered, gamma repertoires from patients grouped apart from those of healthy controls, but delta repertoires did not separate between the groups. Almost every major gamma and delta clonotype in patients was public, meaning shared with at least one healthy donor, and only a couple of gamma clonotypes were private to disease. It was noted by the authors that NGS specificity may be reduced at low frequencies, so confirmation of the public or private nature of leukemic clones is needed.

Genomic DNA from peripheral blood mononuclear cells isolated from patients and controls was used for TCR sequencing. The control group, matched to the patients for age and sex, consisted of 23 healthy adult blood donors (approximately 12 males and roughly 11 females) with a median age of nearly 65 years. Both library preparation methods relied on multiplex PCR with primers aimed at conserved V and J regions of the TCR genes. After purification and pooling, the amplicons were sequenced on an Illumina MiSeq platform. On the authors' methods: V(D)J alignment, clonotype assembly and translation were handled by MiXCR, while functionality assessment and CDR3 repertoire analyses were done with VDJtools. CDR3 was defined per IMGT, and analyses were restricted to productive sequences using functional genes, excluding ORF genes and pseudogenes. A custom Python script searched for identical amino acid CDR3s of major clonotypes (frequency >=5%) across all patients and controls. To compare clonotype frequencies between patients and controls, a one-sided non-parametric Wilcoxon test was applied. Identical DNA sequences were merged into single rows after TCRdb reprocessed the public reads with CATT. TCRdb's processing, not the study's, gives the V and J calls here. The sample table shows several thousand gamma-chain clones, and roughly 7.3% are seen once. Approximately 34% of the sample goes to the ten largest clones.

From the cysteine through the phenylalanine, the CDR3 covers 17 amino acids. This TCR was sampled from a human donor in good health. The sequencing input was blood. The J segment was not called; the V segment is TRGV11. TRGV11 belongs to the ORF category, with a function that is uncertain. The CDR3 has the sequence CTTVPVRSSQGGFKKLF.